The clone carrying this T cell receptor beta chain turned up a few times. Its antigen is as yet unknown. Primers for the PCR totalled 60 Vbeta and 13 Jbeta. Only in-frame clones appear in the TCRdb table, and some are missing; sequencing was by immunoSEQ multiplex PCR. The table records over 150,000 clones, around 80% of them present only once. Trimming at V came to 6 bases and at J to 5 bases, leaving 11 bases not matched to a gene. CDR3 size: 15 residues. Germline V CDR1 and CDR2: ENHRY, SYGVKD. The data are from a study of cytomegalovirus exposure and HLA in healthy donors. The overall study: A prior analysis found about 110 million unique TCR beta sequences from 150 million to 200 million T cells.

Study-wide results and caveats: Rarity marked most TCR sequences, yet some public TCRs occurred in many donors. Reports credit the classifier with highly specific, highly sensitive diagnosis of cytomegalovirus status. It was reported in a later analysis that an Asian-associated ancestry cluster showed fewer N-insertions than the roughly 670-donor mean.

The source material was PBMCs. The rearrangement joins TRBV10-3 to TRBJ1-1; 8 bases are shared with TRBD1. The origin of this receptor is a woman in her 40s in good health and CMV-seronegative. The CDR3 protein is CAIRVRDRSETEAFF. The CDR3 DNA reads TGTGCCATCAGGGTCCGGGACAGGTCGGAGACTGAAGCTTTCTTT.